One sample yielded the 14 T cell receptor beta chains listed below, sequenced in a study of blood T cells in healthy people across ages. Next came a second PCR, run for 7 to 11 cycles, which used a sample-barcoded 5' primer along with a J-beta primer mix. TCRdb analysed the 5' RACE reads with MiXCR anew, one entry per CDR3 protein. Of 630,000 or so distinct CDR3 sequences detected, around 32% appear once; the ten largest clones hold 15%. Sequenced: blood. Every receptor here comes from a woman aged 80 or over in good health.

This clonotype showed up many times. The rearrangement joins TRBV2 to TRBJ1-2; D gene ambiguous. The ends were cut back, 3 bases at V and 0 bases at J, with 5 bases in the middle. This CDR3 comprises 13 residues. Germline V gene data show CDR1 as SNHLY and CDR2 as FYNNEI. CDR3 bases: TGTGCCAGCAGTGACGTCTCTAACTATGGCTACACCTTC. Translated: CASSDVSNYGYTF.

The table lists this clonotype with many counts. This chain uses TRBV6-6 with TRBJ1-6; tentatively, D is TRBD1 (5 bases). The CDR3 sequence is 13 residues long. V lost 4 bases and J 5 bases, leaving 6 bases between the germline ends. The germline V gene encodes CDR1 MNHNY and CDR2 SVGAGI (reference sequence). CDR3 protein: CASSWGDNSPLHF. The CDR3 bases are TGTGCCAGCAGTTGGGGGGATAATTCACCCCTCCACTTT.

This clonotype has a handful of counts. The V call is TRBV29-1, the J call TRBJ1-1; unclear D gene. Germline CDR1 SQVTM, CDR2 ANQGSEA. This CDR3 spans 13 amino acids. Between the trimmed V and J ends, which lost 7 bases and 1 base, there was a span of 13 bases. Here the CDR3 DNA reads TGCAGCGGCCGTAGGGCGACGAACACTGAAGCTTTCTTT. Protein sequence: CSGRRATNTEAFF.

On this clonotype: A much larger clone differs by one base, so this may be a read error. V usage is TRBV9 and J usage is TRBJ2-3, with 8 positions matching TRBD2. Germline CDR1 and CDR2: SGDLS and YYNGEE. With V trimmed by 7 bases and J by 6 bases, 7 bases remained unmatched. The length of the CDR3 is 13 residues. This CDR3 is CASGPSGQDTQYF. DNA for the CDR3: TGTGCCAGCGGCCCTAGCGGGCAGGATACGCAGTATTTT.

A few counts support this clonotype. The gene calls are TRBV7-3 and TRBJ1-1; D remains ambiguous. Trimming took 4 bases from V and 2 from J, leaving 8 bases between them. This CDR3 contains 13 residues. Germline values: CDR1 SGHTA, CDR2 FQGTGA. CDR3 DNA: TGTGCCAGCAGCTGGACCCACAACACTGAAGCTTTCTTT. Amino acid sequence: CASSWTHNTEAFF. Based on the CDR3 plus reference TRBV7-3 and TRBJ1-1, the full variable domain is GAGVSQTPSNKVTEKGKYVELRCDPISGHTALYWYRQSLGQGPEFLIYFQGTGAADDSGLPNDRFFAVRPEGSVSTLKIQRTERGDSAVYLCASSWTHNTEAFFGQGTRLTVV.

This chain uses TRBV12-5 with TRBJ2-1, with D maybe TRBD1 (5 bases). The CDR3 extends over 16 amino acids. Looked up from germline, CDR1 is LGHNT and CDR2 is FRNRAP. Trimming removed 6 bases from V and 12 bases from J, with 27 bases in between. The CDR3 coding sequence is TGTGCTAGTGGACAGGTAGTGAGAATGGAGAGTTCGGGGCAGTTCTTC. It is translated as CASGQVVRMESSGQFF.

This clonotype was counted a few times. This chain connects TRBV6-1 to TRBJ1-5; tentatively, D is TRBD1 (5 bases). Per germline, CDR1 MNHNS and CDR2 SASEGT. The CDR3 is 17 residues long. Trimming shortened V by 4 bases and J by 4 bases, and 20 bases separated the two germline ends. The CDR3 sequence is CASSGGVKGTRNQPQHF. The CDR3 DNA reads as TGTGCCAGCAGTGGGGGCGTGAAGGGAACAAGGAATCAGCCCCAGCATTTT.

Points on this clonotype: It may be a read error: a sequence one base away is much more abundant. The V gene is TRBV7-2, the J gene TRBJ1-5; D gene ambiguous. This CDR3 is built from 16 residues. Germline V gives CDR1 SGHTA, CDR2 FQGNSA. The CDR3 coding sequence is TGTGCCAGCAGCCCGGAGACACCGTTTAATAACCAGCCCCGGCATTTT. This translates into CASSPETPFNNQPRHF.

This clonotype was seen ten or more times. The rearrangement links TRBV20-1 to TRBJ1-5; D possibly corresponds to TRBD1 (6 bases). Germline V gives CDR1 DFQATT, CDR2 SNEGSKA (reference sequence). V was shortened by 1 base and J by 1 base, with 8 bases between the two germline ends. The CDR3 sequence is 14 residues long. The CDR3 loop reads CSARAGASNQPQHF. Here the CDR3 DNA reads TGCAGTGCTAGAGCGGGGGCCAGCAATCAGCCCCAGCATTTT.

With respect to this clonotype: This may arise from a read error, as a much more abundant clone is one base away. This chain joins TRBV28 and TRBJ2-7; D might be TRBD1 (7 bases). The germline V gene has CDR1 MDHEN and CDR2 SYDVKM. This CDR3 spans 15 amino acids. The V and J ends lost 10 bases and 7 bases respectively, with 26 bases between them. The CDR3 loop is CAIEEGAHSYNEQYF. The CDR3 DNA follows: TGTGCCATTGAGGAGGGGGCACATTCCTACAATGAGCAGTACTTC.

Worth noting for this clonotype: A read error may be the cause here, since a much bigger clone is one base away. The chain couples TRBV11-2 to TRBJ2-7, with 15 bases that match TRBD2. J lost 7 bases, V lost 5 bases, and 6 bases had no gene match. Germline V CDR1 and CDR2: SGHAT, FQNNGV. There are 15 residues in the CDR3. DNA of the CDR3: TGTGCCAGCAGCCCTGGACTAGCGGGGGGGTGGGAGCAGTACTTC. Its protein product is CASSPGLAGGWEQYF.

This clonotype was found many times. The junction departs from the called germline gene at one end, perhaps through a read error. The rearrangement uses TRBV5-1 and TRBJ2-1, with D tentatively TRBD2 (5 bases). Germline V lookup: CDR1 SGHRS, CDR2 YFSETQ. There are 13 residues in the CDR3. CDR3 residues: CASSPDSFNEQFF. The CDR3 DNA sequence: TGCGCCAGCAGCCCGGACTCCTTCAATGAGCAGTTCTTC. The full variable domain, rest sourced from reference TRBV5-1 and TRBJ2-1, is KAGVTQTPRYLIKTRGQQVTLSCSPISGHRSVSWYQQTPGQGLQFLFEYFSETQRNKGNFPGRFSGRQFSNSRSEMNVSTLELGDSALYLCASSPDSFNEQFFGPGTRLTVL.

Concerning this clonotype itself: A much larger clone differs by one base, so this may be a read error. The V gene is TRBV20-1, the J gene TRBJ2-5; D gene uncertain. The V gene's germline CDR1 is DFQATT and CDR2 SNEGSKA (reference sequence). V lost 6 bases and J 11 bases, leaving 22 bases between the germline ends. This CDR3 is 13 amino acids long. This CDR3 is CSASPGRNNEQYF. In DNA, the CDR3 is TGCAGTGCGAGCCCCGGACGGAACAATGAGCAGTACTTC.

The sample holds many counts of this clonotype. The chain links TRBV27 to TRBJ2-4; 8 positions agree with TRBD2. The CDR3 runs to 15 residues. Germline V gene sequence: CDR1 MNHEY, CDR2 SMNVEV (reference sequence). V shed 5 bases and J 7 bases; nucleotides not matched to a gene: 10. The CDR3 here is CASSPGGARTNIQYF. The CDR3 DNA reads as TGTGCCAGCAGTCCCGGGGGGGCGCGGACTAACATTCAGTACTTC.